What follows are 15 T cell receptor beta chains derived from one specimen sequenced in a study of blood T cell repertoires in COVID-19. Produced via immunoSEQ multiplex PCR; TCRdb's table is partial and in-frame only. Of hundreds of thousands of clones in the sample, around 84% were seen once. Sequenced: peripheral blood. The receptors were sampled from a man between 25 and 39 years old with active or convalescent COVID-19.

V is TRBV6-5 and J is TRBJ1-5; perhaps TRBD1 as D (6 bases). The CDR3 has 16 amino acids. Germline V CDR1 and CDR2: MNHEY, SVGAGI. The V and J ends lost 0 bases and 4 bases respectively, with 13 bases between them. CDR3 in DNA: TGTGCCAGCAGTTACTCGAGCAGGGGCGGAAATCAGCCCCAGCATTTT. Translation gives CASSYSSRGGNQPQHF.

This clone turned up a few times. The gene calls are TRBV7-9 and TRBJ1-5; 8 bases line up with TRBD1. CDR1 SEHNR and CDR2 FQNEAQ come from the germline V gene (reference sequence). The CDR3 consists of 17 residues. J gave up 0 bases and V 2 bases, and 6 bases lay outside the gene matches. The CDR3 is CASSLTGGDYSNQPQHF. CDR3 coding DNA: TGTGCCAGCAGCTTAACAGGGGGGGATTATAGCAATCAGCCCCAGCATTTT.

V usage is TRBV3-1 (or the pseudogene TRBV3-2) and J usage is TRBJ2-2; no reliable D call. CDR1 LGHDT and CDR2 YNNKEL come from the germline V gene (reference sequence). The CDR3 is 12 residues long. V gave up 6 bases and J gave up 6 bases, with 8 bases separating them. The CDR3 spells CASRAGPGELFF. CDR3 coding DNA: TGTGCCAGCAGGGCAGGTCCCGGGGAGCTGTTTTTT.

V and J are TRBV3-1 (or the pseudogene TRBV3-2) and TRBJ1-2; TRBD1 is a possible D gene (5 bases). CDR1 and CDR2 from the germline V gene are LGHDT and YNNKEL (reference sequence). This CDR3 is 15 amino acids long. Trimming took 3 bases from V and 3 from J, leaving 14 bases between them. CDR3 bases: TGTGCCAGCAGCCAGCGACAGACACAACACTATGGCTACACCTTC. This gives the protein CASSQRQTQHYGYTF.

The J gene is TRBJ2-5, the V gene TRBV11-2; TRBD2 agrees at 12 bases. Germline trimming cut 5 bases from V and 2 bases from J; bases unmatched to any gene: 6. Germline V gene data show CDR1 as SGHAT and CDR2 as FQNNGV. CDR3 length equals 16 residues. CDR3 bases: TGTGCCAGCAGCCTTGGGACTAGCGGGCATCAAGAGACCCAGTACTTC. Protein sequence: CASSLGTSGHQETQYF.

The genes are TRBV6-2 or TRBV6-3 and TRBJ1-4; perhaps TRBD1 as D (6 bases). V was clipped by 4 bases and J by 7 bases, with 13 bases between them. This CDR3 is built from 14 residues. CDR1 and CDR2 from the germline V gene are MNHEY and SVGEGT. The CDR3 spells CASSFSDRVEKLFF. The CDR3 DNA follows: TGTGCCAGCAGTTTCTCGGACAGAGTTGAAAAACTGTTTTTT.

This clone is medium-sized by share. The CDR3 region is CSVEDEGQGFGQPQHF. CDR3 coding DNA: TGCAGCGTTGAAGATGAGGGACAGGGATTTGGGCAGCCCCAGCATTTT. The chain couples TRBV29-1 to TRBJ1-5; 9 bases are a match to TRBD1. Trimming removed 0 bases from V and 7 bases from J; junction bases left unmatched: 10. CDR3 length: 16 residues. The germline V gene encodes CDR1 SQVTM and CDR2 ANQGSEA.

Only one count was recorded for this clone. The chain couples TRBV6-5 to TRBJ1-2; 8 nucleotides agree with TRBD1. Germline CDR1 reads MNHEY; CDR2 reads SVGAGI. CDR3 size: 14 residues. The junction had 7 bases not matched to a gene; V was cut back by 6 bases and J by 4 bases. In nucleotides, the CDR3 is TGTGCCAGCAGCCCGGACAGGGCGGTCTATGGCTACACCTTC. Residues: CASSPDRAVYGYTF.

The chain joins TRBV28 to TRBJ2-1; D may be TRBD2 (6 bases). Germline CDR1 is MDHEN and CDR2 is SYDVKM. The CDR3 contains 14 residues. The V end was cut by 7 bases, the J end by 1 base, with 11 bases between. The CDR3 DNA reads as TGTGCCAGCACTCCGACTAGTTCCTACAATGAGCAGTTCTTC. This translates into CASTPTSSYNEQFF.

V usage is TRBV29-1 and J usage is TRBJ2-5; 7 bases match TRBD1. CDR1 SQVTM and CDR2 ANQGSEA come from the germline V gene. The CDR3 contains 13 residues. V shed 6 bases, J shed 7 bases, and the junction held 11 bases outside the gene matches. The CDR3 loop is CSVPDRYGRTQYF. CDR3 DNA sequence: TGCAGCGTCCCGGACAGGTATGGAAGGACCCAGTACTTC.

To note about this clone: The germline gene is not matched at one end of the junction; a read error may be the cause. This specimen includes other DNA sequences encoding the same CDR3. This rearrangement joins TRBV11-2 to TRBJ2-7; a weak D match, TRBD2 (5 bases). CDR1 is SGHAT and CDR2 is FQNNGV in the germline V gene. This CDR3 spans 14 amino acids. The CDR3 nucleotides read TGTGCCAGCAGCTTAGTTCCGGGGTCCCACGAGCAGTACTTT. This codes for CASSLVPGSHEQYF.

This clone was seen many times. The chain recombines TRBV5-1 with TRBJ1-2; 8 nucleotides align to TRBD1. The germline V gene has CDR1 SGHRS and CDR2 YFSETQ. V was clipped by 5 bases and J by 8 bases; unmatched bases: 11. The CDR3 has 14 residues. CDR3 amino acids: CASSRDRTIGGYTF. The CDR3 region has the DNA TGCGCCAGCAGTCGGGACAGGACGATCGGGGGCTACACCTTC.

This clone was counted a few times. At the DNA level, this CDR3 is encoded by other sequences in the same sample as well. The chain uses TRBV12-5 and TRBJ2-5; D is unclear. The CDR3 has 12 residues. Germline CDR1 is LGHNT and CDR2 is FRNRAP. Trimming removed 5 bases from V and 3 bases from J, with 7 bases in between. CDR3 in amino acids: CASGSDKETQYF. DNA for the CDR3: TGTGCTAGTGGTAGCGATAAAGAGACCCAGTACTTC.

The chain uses TRBV7-2 and TRBJ2-1; TRBD2 matches 10 bases. V was clipped by 7 bases and J by 2 bases; unmatched bases: 5. Germline V lookup: CDR1 SGHTA, CDR2 FQGNSA. This CDR3 contains 15 residues. The DNA of the CDR3 is TGTGCCAGCACCCCGAGCGGGGGGGCCTACAATGAGCAGTTCTTC. It specifies CASTPSGGAYNEQFF.

The gene calls are TRBV28 and TRBJ2-1, with 7 bases that match TRBD2. CDR1 MDHEN and CDR2 SYDVKM come from the germline V gene. The CDR3 is 13 residues long. Losses at the gene ends were 9 bases for V and 5 bases for J; bases not matched to a gene: 7. The CDR3 loop reads CASWTRNNNEQFF. CDR3 coding DNA: TGTGCCAGTTGGACTAGAAACAACAATGAGCAGTTCTTC.